The sequence of this T cell receptor beta chain was determined in a study of glioma-infiltrating T cells after dendritic cell vaccination. Trimming removed 1 base at V and 3 bases at J, with 10 bases between. This CDR3 region has 14 residues. Germline V gene sequence: CDR1 SGHDT, CDR2 YYEEEE. Time point reported: after dendritic cell vaccination, including at tumor progression/relapse. Blood PBMC samples: pre-vaccination, two weeks post third vaccination, and at tumor progression. The data were produced by immunoSEQ multiplex PCR, yet TCRdb's version contains in-frame clones alone and is incomplete. The sample shows about 100,000 clones, around 80% of them seen only once. Only a few counts were recorded for this clone.

The sample here was blood, taken after dendritic cell vaccination. This chain connects TRBV5-6 to TRBJ1-2, with TRBD1 as a possible D gene (5 bases). The TCR was taken from a human donor with glioblastoma. CDR3 sequence reads: CASSLTGGYYGYTF. The CDR3, as DNA: TGTGCCAGCAGCTTGACAGGTGGTTACTATGGCTACACCTTC. Complete variable domain (other parts from reference TRBV5-6 and TRBJ1-2): DAGVTQSPTHLIKTRGQQVTLRCSPKSGHDTVSWYQQALGQGPQFIFQYYEEEERQRGNFPDRFSGHQFPNYSSELNVNALLLGDSALYLCASSLTGGYYGYTFGSGTRLTVV.